The next 25 T cell receptor beta chains were all read from a single sample in a study of blood T cell repertoires in COVID-19 (dated by TCRdb to the early 2020s). Libraries were constructed by the immunoSEQ multiplex PCR assay. TCRdb holds this immuneACCESS table with in-frame rearrangements only. Some clones are missing; in checked studies, unresolved V genes explain under half, and the rest has no known cause. The sample includes fewer than 300,000 clones, with roughly nine tenths observed a single time. 4% of the sample belongs to the ten largest clones. Sample: peripheral blood. Receptors were obtained from a man aged 55 to 70 who had recovered from COVID-19.

This rearrangement joins TRBV19 to TRBJ2-3; D unresolved. Looked up from germline, CDR1 is LNHDA and CDR2 is SQIVND (reference sequence). Trimming took off 4 bases at V and 6 bases at J, with 11 bases between the two ends. CDR3 size: 13 residues. The DNA of the CDR3 is TGTGCCAGTAGTACTCCACCTACGGATACGCAGTATTTT. This codes for CASSTPPTDTQYF.

The rearrangement joins TRBV7-2 to TRBJ2-1; 8 bases map to TRBD1. Unmatched junction bases numbered 3, after V lost 5 bases and J lost 0 bases. CDR3 size: 15 residues. Germline assignment: CDR1 SGHTA and CDR2 FQGNSA. The CDR3 sequence is CASSPDRASYNEQFF. As DNA, the CDR3 is TGTGCCAGCAGCCCGGACAGGGCCTCCTACAATGAGCAGTTCTTC.

CDR3 amino acids: CASSRNRVGTEAFF. The CDR3 DNA reads as TGTGCCAGCAGCCGAAACAGGGTTGGCACTGAAGCTTTCTTT. The chain uses TRBV3-1 (or the pseudogene TRBV3-2) and TRBJ1-1, with D perhaps TRBD1 (6 bases). Trimming took off 4 bases at V and 4 bases at J, with 13 bases between the two ends. Germline V gene data show CDR1 as LGHDT and CDR2 as YNNKEL (reference sequence). This CDR3 is built from 14 residues.

V and J are TRBV19 and TRBJ1-5; D gene ambiguous. Deletions cut 4 bases from V and 9 bases from J, with 10 bases between. The CDR3 extends over 12 amino acids. Germline V lookup: CDR1 LNHDA, CDR2 SQIVND (reference sequence). CDR3 sequence: CASSNGAWPQHF. Written as DNA, the CDR3 is TGTGCCAGTAGTAACGGTGCATGGCCCCAGCATTTT.

V and J are TRBV5-6 and TRBJ2-3; 9 bases map to TRBD2. Trimming took 4 bases from V and 1 from J; bases not matched to a gene: 7. Germline-derived CDR1 and CDR2 are SGHDT and YYEEEE. The CDR3 is 16 amino acids. The CDR3 reads CASSGETSGGTDTQYF. CDR3 coding DNA: TGTGCCAGCAGCGGGGAGACTAGCGGCGGCACAGATACGCAGTATTTT.

The chain is built from TRBV7-9 and TRBJ2-5, with TRBD2 matching over 14 bases. The CDR3 runs to 17 residues. Germline values: CDR1 SEHNR, CDR2 FQNEAQ (reference sequence). V trimming: 4 bases; J trimming: 4 bases; junction bases outside the gene matches: 8. CDR3 DNA: TGTGCCAGCAGCTCCGGGACTAGCGGGGGCAGGGTAGAGACCCAGTACTTC. It translates to CASSSGTSGGRVETQYF.

The CDR3 DNA is TGTGCCAGCAGCTTGGCAGGGGGCCCAGCCATTGCACCCCTCCACTTT. Protein sequence: CASSLAGGPAIAPLHF. V gene TRBV5-4 combines with J gene TRBJ1-6; 8 bases line up with TRBD1. J lost 11 bases, V lost 0 bases, and 10 bases had no gene match. Germline V lookup: CDR1 SGHNT, CDR2 YYREEE (reference sequence). The CDR3 covers 16 residues. The whole variable domain, filled in from reference TRBV5-4 and TRBJ1-6, reads ETGVTQSPTHLIKTRGQQVTLRCSSQSGHNTVSWYQQALGQGPQFIFQYYREEENGRGNFPPRFSGLQFPNYSSELNVNALELDDSALYLCASSLAGGPAIAPLHFGNGTRLTVT.

The chain links TRBV4-2 to TRBJ2-1; 11 nucleotides line up with TRBD2. Germline CDR1 and CDR2: LGHNA and YNFKEQ. With 3 bases clipped from V and 2 bases from J, the junction kept 3 bases outside the gene matches. This CDR3 comprises 16 residues. CDR3 bases: TGTGCCAGCAGCCAGGCGACTAGCGGGGCCTACAATGAGCAGTTCTTC. Its translation: CASSQATSGAYNEQFF.

This rearrangement joins TRBV9 to TRBJ2-1, with 7 bases matching TRBD2. Germline V gene data show CDR1 as SGDLS and CDR2 as YYNGEE. Unmatched junction bases numbered 6, after V lost 0 bases and J lost 3 bases. This CDR3 has 16 residues. CDR3 region: CASSVGSGVNYNEQFF. CDR3 nucleotides: TGTGCCAGCAGCGTAGGGAGCGGGGTCAACTACAATGAGCAGTTCTTC. The entire variable domain, with the rest obtained from reference TRBV9 and TRBJ2-1, is as follows: DSGVTQTPKHLITATGQRVTLRCSPRSGDLSVYWYQQSLDQGLQFLIQYYNGEERAKGNILERFSAQQFPDLHSELNLSSLELGDSALYFCASSVGSGVNYNEQFFGPGTRLTVL.

Comment on this clone: The junction shows a germline mismatch at one end, possibly a read error. The chain has TRBV9 and TRBJ2-3; D is possibly TRBD2 (5 bases). Looked up from germline, CDR1 is SGDLS and CDR2 is YYNGEE. The CDR3 length is 15 residues. The CDR3 bases are TGTGCCAGCAGGGTAGGAGCGGCTAGCACAGATACGCAGTATTTT. Translated: CASRVGAASTDTQYF.

V is TRBV10-3 and J is TRBJ2-5; 8 nucleotides line up with TRBD2. Germline loops: CDR1 ENHRY, CDR2 SYGVKD. The V and J ends lost 2 bases and 7 bases, in that order; junction bases with no gene match: 9. This CDR3 has 15 amino acids. In DNA form, the CDR3 reads TGTGCCATCAGTGAGGGAAGCGGGGGCCTCGGGACCCAGTACTTC. Its protein is CAISEGSGGLGTQYF.

The CDR3 protein is CASSRLAGTVNEQFF. The DNA for the CDR3 is TGTGCCAGCAGCAGACTAGCGGGGACTGTCAATGAGCAGTTCTTC. This chain connects TRBV6-4 to TRBJ2-1, with 11 bases lining up with TRBD2. The length of the CDR3 is 15 residues. In germline, CDR1 is MRHNA, CDR2 SNTAGT. The J segment lost 6 bases and the V segment lost 6 bases, leaving 7 bases of the junction unmatched.

There are a few counts of this clone. The rearrangement uses TRBV9 and TRBJ2-2; 7 bases are shared with TRBD1. Germline loops: CDR1 SGDLS, CDR2 YYNGEE. V lost 0 bases, J lost 4 bases, and 3 bases stayed unmatched. The CDR3 contains 15 residues. CDR3 coding DNA: TGTGCCAGCAGCGTAGGAGGGGACAGCACCGGGGAGCTGTTTTTT. Translating gives CASSVGGDSTGELFF.

The chain links TRBV19 to TRBJ1-1, with D unresolved. The CDR3 has 12 residues. Germline values: CDR1 LNHDA, CDR2 SQIVND (reference sequence). V lost 5 bases and J lost 8, with 12 bases in between. The CDR3 reads CASSFIPGEAFF. CDR3 DNA: TGTGCCAGTAGTTTTATCCCCGGGGAAGCTTTCTTT. Variable domain in full (rest from reference TRBV19 and TRBJ1-1): DGGITQSPKYLFRKEGQNVTLSCEQNLNHDAMYWYRQDPGQGLRLIYYSQIVNDFQKGDIAEGYSVSREKKESFPLTVTSAQKNPTAFYLCASSFIPGEAFFGQGTRLTVV.

The V call is TRBV2, the J call TRBJ1-2; D ambiguous. This CDR3 has 15 residues. Germline V gene data show CDR1 as SNHLY and CDR2 as FYNNEI. Trimming pared 6 bases from V and 1 base from J, leaving 15 bases between. As DNA, the CDR3 is TGTGCCAGCAGAGCCTTTACCCGCGGTAACTATGGCTACACCTTC. Residues: CASRAFTRGNYGYTF.

The V call is TRBV5-4, the J call TRBJ2-1; D is possibly TRBD2 (7 bases). The V gene's germline CDR1 is SGHNT and CDR2 YYREEE (reference sequence). Trimming cost V 1 base and J 0 bases, with 11 bases left between them. This CDR3 comprises 16 residues. The CDR3 here is CASSLWGGASYNEQFF. The CDR3 coding sequence is TGTGCCAGCAGCTTGTGGGGGGGGGCCTCCTACAATGAGCAGTTCTTC.

The chain is built from TRBV7-9 and TRBJ2-7, with 12 bases identical to TRBD1. In germline, CDR1 is SEHNR, CDR2 FQNEAQ (reference sequence). V gave up 5 bases and J gave up 6 bases; unmatched junction bases: 11. This CDR3 spans 16 amino acids. The CDR3 is CASSLLGGQGAGEQYF. For the CDR3, the DNA is TGTGCCAGCAGCCTCCTGGGGGGACAGGGGGCTGGCGAGCAGTACTTC.

This clone was seen a single time. The gene calls are TRBV5-1 and TRBJ2-1, with a possible D match to TRBD1 (7 bases). This CDR3 contains 14 residues. The ends were cut back, 0 bases at V and 10 bases at J, with 14 bases in the middle. Per germline, CDR1 SGHRS and CDR2 YFSETQ. The CDR3 is CASSLDRGGGEQFF. The CDR3 DNA sequence: TGCGCCAGCAGCTTGGACAGGGGAGGAGGGGAGCAGTTCTTC.

This clone was seen a handful of times. V usage is TRBV5-1 and J usage is TRBJ1-5; TRBD1 is a possible D gene (5 bases). Trimming stripped 0 bases from V and 3 bases from J, with 13 bases between. Germline CDR1 is SGHRS and CDR2 is YFSETQ. This CDR3 is 16 amino acids long. The CDR3 bases are TGCGCCAGCAGCTTGGATGGCGGGGCAGCCAATCAGCCCCAGCATTTT. It specifies CASSLDGGAANQPQHF.

This clone has only one observation. This chain uses TRBV19 with TRBJ1-5, with a possible D match to TRBD1 (5 bases). This CDR3 contains 14 residues. Germline V CDR1 and CDR2: LNHDA, SQIVND (reference sequence). The V and J ends lost 9 bases and 1 base respectively, with 13 bases between them. The CDR3 DNA is TGTGCCAGCGAGCGGGGGACGAGCAATCAGCCCCAGCATTTT. It is translated as CASERGTSNQPQHF.

This chain connects TRBV5-1 to TRBJ2-5, with unresolved D. CDR3 length: 14 residues. Trimming removed 5 bases from V and 0 bases from J, with 11 bases in between. CDR1 SGHRS and CDR2 YFSETQ come from the germline V gene. The DNA for the CDR3 is TGCGCCAGCAGTAGAGAGGCGTACCAAGAGACCCAGTACTTC. This translates into CASSREAYQETQYF.

V and J are TRBV2 and TRBJ2-5; D possibly corresponds to TRBD2 (5 bases). In germline, CDR1 is SNHLY, CDR2 FYNNEI. V was shortened by 11 bases and J by 5 bases, with 18 bases between the two germline ends. CDR3 length: 13 residues. In DNA form, the CDR3 reads TGTGCCGGCACGGCCGATTCGGGGGAGACCCAGTACTTC. Residues: CAGTADSGETQYF.

The DNA for the CDR3 is TGTGCCAGCAGCCAAGATACGGGTTGGGCAGATACGCAGTATTTT. This sequence encodes CASSQDTGWADTQYF. This chain connects TRBV3-1 (or the pseudogene TRBV3-2) to TRBJ2-3; D ambiguous. Germline V lookup: CDR1 LGHDT, CDR2 YNNKEL (reference sequence). Trimming left V 0 bases short and J 4 bases short, with 11 bases between. This CDR3 region has 15 residues.

V is TRBV9 and J is TRBJ2-1; 8 bases map to TRBD2. CDR3 length equals 14 residues. Trimming removed 3 bases from V and 12 bases from J; junction bases left unmatched: 11. From germline, CDR1 is SGDLS and CDR2 YYNGEE. The CDR3 is CASSGGSGGVGQFF. CDR3 DNA sequence: TGTGCCAGCAGCGGTGGGAGCGGGGGCGTGGGGCAGTTCTTC. The full variable domain, with the rest looked up from reference TRBV9 and TRBJ2-1, is DSGVTQTPKHLITATGQRVTLRCSPRSGDLSVYWYQQSLDQGLQFLIQYYNGEERAKGNILERFSAQQFPDLHSELNLSSLELGDSALYFCASSGGSGGVGQFFGPGTRLTVL.

The chain couples TRBV4-2 to TRBJ2-7, with 7 bases that match TRBD2. The V gene's germline CDR1 is LGHNA and CDR2 YNFKEQ. The CDR3 spans 14 residues. Germline trimming cut 5 bases from V and 2 bases from J; bases unmatched to any gene: 6. The DNA of the CDR3 is TGTGCCAGCAGCTGGACTAGGGGAACCTACGAGCAGTACTTC. Translated: CASSWTRGTYEQYF.